Listed here are 20 T cell receptor beta chains from one sample, sequenced in a study of a mutant IDH1 vaccine in newly diagnosed glioma. Time point of the sample: week 47, end of study. It was 300 ug of mutant IDH1 20-mer peptide that made up each vaccine dose, given with topical imiquimod. Sequencing used immunoSEQ multiplex PCR; TCRdb keeps in-frame clones, though not all of them. The table records about 94,000 clones, roughly nine tenths of them present only once. Their antigen targets remain unknown. Here the sequenced sample was PBMCs, taken from a glioma patient whose treatment included an IDH1 peptide vaccine. The receptor source for this set is a woman in her fifties or sixties with glioma.

The genes are TRBV19 and TRBJ1-1; D uncertain. Germline V gene sequence: CDR1 LNHDA, CDR2 SQIVND (reference sequence). V was pared by 2 bases and J by 0 bases, with 10 bases between. The CDR3 totals 15 residues. In nucleotides, the CDR3 is TGTGCCAGTAGTATAAGTGGATCGGTGAACACTGAAGCTTTCTTT. Translation: CASSISGSVNTEAFF.

The chain is built from TRBV10-2 and TRBJ2-5; maybe TRBD1 (6 bases). The germline gives CDR1 WSHSY, CDR2 SAAADI. Trimming took off 8 bases at V and 2 bases at J, with 15 bases between the two ends. This CDR3 has 14 amino acids. CDR3 region: CASGGRLLQETQYF. The CDR3 coding sequence is TGCGCCAGCGGGGGCCGCCTTCTTCAAGAGACCCAGTACTTC.

The chain employs TRBV10-3 and TRBJ2-2; D assignment may be TRBD1 or TRBD2 (5 bases each). The CDR3 loop spans 16 amino acids. CDR1 and CDR2 (germline): ENHRY, SYGVKD. Trimming shortened V by 5 bases and J by 5 bases, and 18 bases separated the two germline ends. The CDR3 DNA sequence: TGTGCCATCAGTTCTTCTCGTGGGACGGGGACCGGGGAGCTGTTTTTT. Translation: CAISSSRGTGTGELFF.

The rearrangement links TRBV28 to TRBJ2-2; TRBD1 matches at 10 bases. Germline assignment: CDR1 MDHEN and CDR2 SYDVKM. The V gene end was trimmed by 8 bases and the J gene end by 4 bases; junction bases not matched to a gene: 4. This CDR3 is built from 14 residues. CDR3: CASLTGGPTGELFF. CDR3 coding DNA: TGTGCCAGCTTGACAGGGGGCCCCACCGGGGAGCTGTTTTTT.

The table lists this clone with a count of one. The chain combines TRBV7-3 with TRBJ2-1; 13 nucleotides agree with TRBD2. The V and J ends lost 5 bases and 10 bases, in that order; junction bases with no gene match: 8. CDR3 length: 15 residues. Germline-derived CDR1 and CDR2 are SGHTA and FQGTGA. CDR3 nucleotide sequence: TGTGCCAGCAGCCCAAACGGACTAGCGGGAGAGGAGCAGTTCTTC. Encoded protein: CASSPNGLAGEEQFF.

J is TRBJ1-5 and V is TRBV6-5; D not resolved. Germline values: CDR1 MNHEY, CDR2 SVGAGI. The length of the CDR3 is 12 residues. Trimming pared 6 bases from V and 1 base from J, leaving 4 bases between. The CDR3 coding sequence is TGTGCCAGCAGGACGAGCAATCAGCCCCAGCATTTT. Translation: CASRTSNQPQHF.

The gene calls are TRBV7-8 and TRBJ2-1; 14 nucleotides line up with TRBD2. CDR3 length equals 19 residues. The V gene end was trimmed by 1 base and the J gene end by 6 bases; junction bases not matched to a gene: 11. Germline values: CDR1 SGHVS, CDR2 FQNEAQ. CDR3 bases: TGTGCCAGCAGCTTAGTGGTCAGGGGACTAGCGGGAGACGGCAATGAGCAGTTCTTC. It specifies CASSLVVRGLAGDGNEQFF. Filled out from reference TRBV7-8 and TRBJ2-1, the complete variable domain reads GAGVSQSPRYKVAKRGQDVALRCDPISGHVSLFWYQQALGQGPEFLTYFQNEAQLDKSGLPSDRFFAERPEGSVSTLKIQRTQQEDSAVYLCASSLVVRGLAGDGNEQFFGPGTRLTVL.

As DNA, the CDR3 is TGTGCCAGCCTGGGCAGCGGGAGATCTTATGAGCAGTACTTC. Amino acid sequence: CASLGSGRSYEQYF. V is TRBV28 and J is TRBJ2-7, with TRBD2 matching 8 bases. V was clipped by 8 bases and J by 7 bases; unmatched bases: 13. Germline V CDR1 and CDR2: MDHEN, SYDVKM. The CDR3 spans 14 residues.

This sequence joins TRBV5-8 and TRBJ2-3; no firm D call. This CDR3 comprises 13 residues. Germline V gives CDR1 SGHTS, CDR2 YDEGEE. V was shortened by 4 bases and J by 1 base, with 7 bases between the two germline ends. CDR3 sequence reads: CASSNQGTDTQYF. The CDR3 nucleotides are TGTGCCAGCAGCAATCAGGGCACAGATACGCAGTATTTT. The variable domain in full, completed from reference TRBV5-8 and TRBJ2-3, reads EAGVTQSPTHLIKTRGQQATLRCSPISGHTSVYWYQQALGLGLQFLLWYDEGEERNRGNFPPRFSGRQFPNYSSELNVNALELEDSALYLCASSNQGTDTQYFGPGTRLTVL.

The chain links TRBV28 to TRBJ2-3; 7 positions agree with TRBD2. The CDR3 covers 18 residues. Looked up from germline, CDR1 is MDHEN and CDR2 is SYDVKM. The ends lost 1 base at V and 2 bases at J; junction bases unmatched: 12. CDR3 nucleotide sequence: TGTGCCAGCAGTTTATACTCCTTTGGGAGCGGGATCACAGATACGCAGTATTTT. It specifies CASSLYSFGSGITDTQYF.

The chain joins TRBV19 to TRBJ2-6; possible D gene TRBD1, 5 bases. V was pared by 2 bases and J by 2 bases, with 10 bases between. CDR3 length equals 16 residues. The germline V gene has CDR1 LNHDA and CDR2 SQIVND (reference sequence). As DNA, the CDR3 is TGTGCCAGTAGTATAATAGGGGCCACTGGGGCCAACGTCCTGACTTTC. Protein sequence: CASSIIGATGANVLTF.

The chain combines TRBV27 with TRBJ2-7; D is possibly TRBD2 (6 bases). Germline lookup yields CDR1 MNHEY and CDR2 SMNVEV (reference sequence). The CDR3 consists of 16 residues. Between the trimmed V and J ends, which lost 4 bases and 2 bases, there was a span of 18 bases. For the CDR3, the DNA is TGTGCCAGCAGTTCGAGTGGCGGGGTCCGTACCTACGAGCAGTACTTC. It yields the protein CASSSSGGVRTYEQYF.

This clone was counted once. The chain carries TRBV28 and TRBJ2-6; TRBD1 aligns across 7 bases. In germline, CDR1 is MDHEN, CDR2 SYDVKM. The CDR3 extends over 15 amino acids. Trimming cost V 10 bases and J 0 bases; bases outside gene matches: 6. The CDR3 region has the DNA TGTGCCACCAAGGGACAGAGCTCTGGGGCCAACGTCCTGACTTTC. It specifies CATKGQSSGANVLTF.

J is TRBJ1-6 and V is TRBV4-1; D may be TRBD1 (5 bases). The ends were cut back, 1 base at V and 6 bases at J, with 10 bases in the middle. Germline lookup yields CDR1 MGHRA and CDR2 YSYEKL. The CDR3 extends over 15 amino acids. CDR3 loop: CASSQVFRGNSPLHF. Written as DNA, the CDR3 is TGCGCCAGCAGCCAAGTTTTTAGGGGTAATTCACCCCTCCACTTT.

This clone was found once. The rearrangement joins TRBV28 to TRBJ1-1; 7 nucleotides match TRBD1. The V gene end was trimmed by 7 bases and the J gene end by 10 bases; junction bases not matched to a gene: 15. Germline CDR1 reads MDHEN; CDR2 reads SYDVKM. The CDR3 is made up of 14 amino acids. The CDR3 coding sequence is TGTGCCAGCATCCTCTCAAGGGCCAGGGGGGGAGCTTTCTTT. Its protein product is CASILSRARGGAFF.

In nucleotides, the CDR3 is TGTGCCAGCAGTTCCAGATCCCTGTCCTACGAGCAGTACTTC. It encodes CASSSRSLSYEQYF. This chain links TRBV6-6 with TRBJ2-7; D unresolved. Trimming took off 4 bases at V and 1 base at J, with 11 bases between the two ends. This CDR3 contains 14 residues. Germline V gene data show CDR1 as MNHNY and CDR2 as SVGAGI (reference sequence).

This clone was detected only a few times. The J gene is TRBJ1-1, the V gene TRBV2; maybe TRBD1 (5 bases). The V end was cut by 2 bases, the J end by 4 bases, with 8 bases between. The CDR3 consists of 13 residues. Per germline, CDR1 SNHLY and CDR2 FYNNEI. The CDR3 region is CASSERGPTEAFF. The CDR3 DNA is TGTGCCAGCAGTGAAAGGGGACCCACTGAAGCTTTCTTT.

The chain combines TRBV23-1 with TRBJ1-1, with D perhaps TRBD1 (6 bases). TRBV23-1 is noted as an ORF with a role that remains uncertain. The CDR3 totals 11 residues. Between the trimmed V and J ends, which lost 3 bases and 14 bases, there was a span of 13 bases. The CDR3 DNA reads TGCGCCAGCAGTCACCCAGGGGTCCGGTTCTTT. Translation: CASSHPGVRFF.

V is TRBV5-4 and J is TRBJ2-2; 7 bases match TRBD1. The V segment lost 3 bases and the J segment 3 bases; nucleotides outside the gene matches: 8. CDR3 length: 16 amino acids. Germline CDR1 is SGHNT and CDR2 is YYREEE (reference sequence). CDR3: CASSSETGRYTGELFF. CDR3 in DNA: TGTGCCAGCAGCTCGGAGACAGGGCGTTACACCGGGGAGCTGTTTTTT. Full variable domain (remainder filled in from reference TRBV5-4 and TRBJ2-2): ETGVTQSPTHLIKTRGQQVTLRCSSQSGHNTVSWYQQALGQGPQFIFQYYREEENGRGNFPPRFSGLQFPNYSSELNVNALELDDSALYLCASSSETGRYTGELFFGEGSRLTVL.

This chain uses TRBV18 with TRBJ1-2; 7 bases line up with TRBD1. There are 15 residues in the CDR3. CDR1 is KGHSH, CDR2 LQKENI, per germline. V shed 3 bases and J 4 bases; nucleotides not matched to a gene: 8. CDR3 sequence (DNA): TGTGCCAGCTCACCGGGGACAGACTTAGTCTATGGCTACACCTTC. Protein sequence: CASSPGTDLVYGYTF.